This T cell receptor (beta chain) was observed in a study of response to subunit inactivated influenza vaccine. Study results and limitations: Each seasonal influenza vaccination recruits few new T cells, the authors suggested.

Losses at the gene ends were 0 bases for V and 5 bases for J; bases not matched to a gene: 7. This CDR3 has 15 amino acids. The germline gives CDR1 SGHKS, CDR2 YYEKEE (reference sequence). TCRdb itself ran the RT-PCR reads through MiXCR, one entry per CDR3 protein. The table has around 190,000 distinct CDR3 sequences, around 9% seen once. Notes on this clonotype: Its matching antigen is unknown.

The chain couples TRBV5-5 to TRBJ1-1, with TRBD1 matching over 7 bases. This sequence originates from a man aged 50-60 years who received an inactivated influenza vaccine. Sequencing was performed on non-naive T cells sorted from PBMCs, taken on the day of vaccination. The CDR3 sequence is CASSLESGGWTEAFF. CDR3 sequence (DNA): TGTGCCAGCAGCTTGGAGTCAGGGGGATGGACTGAAGCTTTCTTT.